Presented here are 10 T cell receptor beta chains from one specimen sequenced in a study of identical twins. MiXCR was run by TCRdb on the 5' RACE reads, yielding one entry per CDR3 protein. The sample lists roughly 1.6 million distinct CDR3 sequences, 32% occurring once. Sequencing was done on a sample of cord blood. The receptors were gathered from a newborn girl in good health.

In its sample, this clonotype was seen a few times. The chain uses TRBV29-1 and TRBJ1-2, with D tentatively TRBD1 (5 bases). With 5 bases removed from V and 0 bases from J, the gap between germline ends came to 7 bases. The length of the CDR3 is 12 residues. CDR1 and CDR2 (germline): SQVTM, ANQGSEA. The CDR3 DNA is TGCAGCGTTACGGGACCTAACTATGGCTACACCTTC. Protein product: CSVTGPNYGYTF.

The chain employs TRBV5-1 and TRBJ2-7; the D is unclear. The V gene lost 2 bases and the J gene lost 0 bases, with 9 bases spanning the gap. Germline V gives CDR1 SGHRS, CDR2 YFSETQ. CDR3 length: 14 amino acids. CDR3 protein: CASSFATHSYEQYF. DNA of the CDR3: TGCGCCAGCAGCTTTGCGACGCACTCCTACGAGCAGTACTTC.

The chain carries TRBV6-2 or TRBV6-3 and TRBJ2-5; D is unresolved. This CDR3 has 12 amino acids. The V gene's germline CDR1 is MNHEY and CDR2 SVGEGT. Trimming took 8 bases from V and 11 from J, leaving 18 bases between them. The CDR3 sequence is CASGRKWNEQYF. CDR3 nucleotides: TGTGCCAGCGGCCGAAAGTGGAATGAGCAGTACTTC.

This chain links TRBV20-1 with TRBJ2-5; a possible D gene is TRBD2 (6 bases). CDR3 length: 17 amino acids. V lost 0 bases, J lost 5 bases, and 22 bases lay in between. Germline CDR1 reads DFQATT; CDR2 reads SNEGSKA (reference sequence). The CDR3 reads CSARDQSGLLPLETQYF. In DNA, the CDR3 is TGCAGTGCTAGAGACCAAAGCGGGCTACTGCCTCTGGAGACCCAGTACTTC.

This clonotype was counted between two and nine times. This chain links TRBV9 with TRBJ2-6; a possible D gene is TRBD1 (6 bases). V dropped 4 bases and J dropped 0 bases, with 8 bases sitting between them. The CDR3 loop spans 15 amino acids. Germline lookup yields CDR1 SGDLS and CDR2 YYNGEE. CDR3 DNA: TGTGCCAGCAGCACCAGGGGCTCTGGGGCCAACGTCCTGACTTTC. It encodes CASSTRGSGANVLTF.

The sample holds many counts of this clonotype. The chain combines TRBV29-1 with TRBJ2-7; D might be TRBD1 or TRBD2, each matching 5 bases. Trimming shortened V by 3 bases and J by 2 bases, and 11 bases separated the two germline ends. The CDR3 loop spans 13 amino acids. Germline V CDR1 and CDR2: SQVTM, ANQGSEA. The CDR3 loop reads CSVEWGSAYEQYF. The CDR3 DNA reads as TGCAGCGTTGAGTGGGGGTCCGCCTACGAGCAGTACTTC.

The genes are TRBV28 and TRBJ2-1, with 7 positions matching TRBD2. This CDR3 has 21 amino acids. Per the germline V gene, CDR1 is MDHEN and CDR2 is SYDVKM. J lost 0 bases, V lost 3 bases, and 20 bases had no gene match. As DNA, the CDR3 is TGTGCCAGCAGTTTTATCCTTAGTATGTCTAGCGGAACTAGCTCCTACAATGAGCAGTTCTTC. Its translation is CASSFILSMSSGTSSYNEQFF.

This clonotype was seen a handful of times. The chain employs TRBV12-3 or TRBV12-4 and TRBJ1-1, with D uncertain. V was cut by 5 bases and J by 4 bases, with 14 bases left in between. The CDR3 covers 14 residues. The CDR3 DNA reads TGTGCCAGCAGTCTGCCGGGAGGTACCACTGAAGCTTTCTTT. This gives the protein CASSLPGGTTEAFF.

This clonotype occurred a few times. The V gene is TRBV5-1, the J gene TRBJ1-1; 10 bases align to TRBD1. The V and J ends lost 3 bases and 7 bases, in that order; junction bases with no gene match: 3. The CDR3 spans 13 residues. Germline V gives CDR1 SGHRS, CDR2 YFSETQ. CDR3 DNA sequence: TGCGCCAGCAGCTCCTGGGACAGGGGTGAAGCTTTCTTT. As protein: CASSSWDRGEAFF.

V is TRBV20-1 and J is TRBJ1-2; the match to TRBD1 covers 7 bases. This CDR3 is built from 13 residues. Germline V gives CDR1 DFQATT, CDR2 SNEGSKA (reference sequence). The chain's CDR3 is CGVDRSSNYGYTF. The CDR3 coding sequence is TGCGGTGTGGACAGGTCCTCCAACTATGGCTACACCTTC.